Presented here are 23 T cell receptor beta chains from one specimen sequenced in a study of T-cell reconstitution after alpha-beta-depleted transplantation in children (TCRdb year 2016). The treatment or condition label, as the study defines it: allogeneic hematopoietic cell transplantation with graft depleted of TCRalphabeta T cells and CD19 B cells. Receptor amplification or capture employed PCR. Sequenced using an Illumina HiSeq 2500. TCR libraries were prepared with molecular barcoding, using unique molecular identifiers to normalize TCRbeta repertoire quantification. TCRdb trimmed public reads at Q25 via fastp, called clones via MiXCR and kept in-frame beta chains. Entries that share a CDR3 protein sequence are merged under the most common genes and DNA. The sample table contains 500,000 to 600,000 distinct CDR3 sequences; only one count was recorded for 25% to 30% of them. The biggest ten clones account for 30% to 40% of the sample.

This specimen was PBMCs, taken before TCRalphabeta/CD19-depleted stem cell transplant. Receptors originate from a boy in the first two years of life with Wiskott-Aldrich syndrome, due to receive a stem cell transplant.

The CDR3 spells CSVVLGAKRNTEAFF. The CDR3 region has the DNA TGCAGCGTTGTCTTAGGGGCGAAGCGTAACACTGAAGCTTTCTTT. This chain uses TRBV29-1 with TRBJ1-1; D perhaps matches TRBD1 (5 bases). The CDR3 extends over 15 amino acids. Germline loops: CDR1 SQVTM, CDR2 ANQGSEA. V was pared by 4 bases and J by 2 bases, with 17 bases between.

The chain uses TRBV28 and TRBJ2-7; D possibly corresponds to TRBD2 (6 bases). CDR3 size: 15 residues. CDR1 is MDHEN and CDR2 is SYDVKM in the germline V gene. The V end lost 8 bases, the J end lost 0 bases, and 17 bases lay between the germline ends. The CDR3 reads CASSTIRGSSYEQYF. The CDR3 DNA reads as TGTGCCAGCTCCACAATCCGGGGGAGCTCCTACGAGCAGTACTTC.

The chain recombines TRBV20-1 with TRBJ2-2; D is uncertain. CDR1 is DFQATT and CDR2 is SNEGSKA in the germline V gene (reference sequence). V lost 6 bases to trimming and J lost 6 bases, with 20 bases between them. CDR3 length: 15 amino acids. The CDR3 region is CSAVKAVGISGELFF. The CDR3 DNA sequence: TGCAGTGCAGTGAAAGCTGTGGGGATCTCCGGGGAGCTGTTTTTT.

The chain joins TRBV5-1 to TRBJ2-7; D unclear. The CDR3 has 15 amino acids. CDR1 and CDR2 from the germline V gene are SGHRS and YFSETQ. Trimming pared 2 bases from V and 5 bases from J, leaving 17 bases between. This CDR3 is CASSFLTAREDEQYF. The CDR3 region has the DNA TGCGCCAGCAGCTTCCTTACGGCAAGGGAAGACGAGCAGTACTTC.

This clonotype was observed a handful of times. This chain uses TRBV5-1 with TRBJ2-3; 9 bases fit TRBD2. The ends lost 7 bases at V and 6 bases at J; junction bases unmatched: 9. The CDR3 has 14 amino acids. Per germline, CDR1 SGHRS and CDR2 YFSETQ. The CDR3 DNA follows: TGCGCCAGCCGTGGGGTAGCGGGAGTGGATACGCAGTATTTT. As protein: CASRGVAGVDTQYF. Combining the CDR3 with reference TRBV5-1 and TRBJ2-3 gives the whole variable domain KAGVTQTPRYLIKTRGQQVTLSCSPISGHRSVSWYQQTPGQGLQFLFEYFSETQRNKGNFPGRFSGRQFSNSRSEMNVSTLELGDSALYLCASRGVAGVDTQYFGPGTRLTVL.

There are a few counts of this clonotype. V and J are TRBV5-5 and TRBJ2-3, with 9 bases matching TRBD2. The germline gives CDR1 SGHKS, CDR2 YYEKEE (reference sequence). J lost 5 bases, V lost 4 bases, and 14 bases had no gene match. The CDR3 loop spans 17 amino acids. The CDR3 sequence: CASSPERLAGVEDTQYF. The DNA for the CDR3 is TGTGCCAGCAGCCCGGAGCGGTTAGCGGGAGTTGAAGATACGCAGTATTTT.

The V gene is TRBV5-1, the J gene TRBJ1-4, with TRBD1 matching over 7 bases. CDR1 is SGHRS, CDR2 YFSETQ, per germline. This CDR3 contains 14 residues. Losses at the gene ends were 4 bases for V and 6 bases for J; bases not matched to a gene: 6. CDR3 region: CASSRKGTDEKLFF. The CDR3 DNA reads TGCGCCAGCAGCAGAAAAGGGACAGATGAAAAACTGTTTTTT.

The rearrangement links TRBV24-1 to TRBJ2-3; D not resolved. Germline assignment: CDR1 KGHDR and CDR2 SFDVKD. The CDR3 has 14 residues. Trimming removed 0 bases at V and 2 bases at J, with 5 bases between. In DNA form, the CDR3 reads TGTGCCACCAGTGATTTGCAGAACACAGATACGCAGTATTTT. This codes for CATSDLQNTDTQYF.

The rearrangement joins TRBV5-8 to TRBJ2-5; tentatively, D is TRBD2 (7 bases). V was shortened by 2 bases and J by 2 bases, with 19 bases between the two germline ends. The CDR3 extends over 17 amino acids. Germline CDR1 SGHTS, CDR2 YDEGEE. CDR3 in DNA: TGTGCCAGCAGCTTAGGCTCCGGGGGGCCGAGACAAGAGACCCAGTACTTC. It encodes CASSLGSGGPRQETQYF.

A few counts support this clonotype. The V and J genes are TRBV3-1 and TRBJ2-7; 10 nucleotides align to TRBD1. CDR1 and CDR2 from the germline V gene are LGHDT and YNNKEL (reference sequence). The CDR3 sequence is 14 residues long. V lost 4 bases and J lost 6; bases outside the gene matches: 6. As DNA, the CDR3 is TGTGCCAGCAGCCCCCGGACAGGGGGTGTCGAGCAGTACTTC. Amino acids: CASSPRTGGVEQYF.

This clonotype showed up just a few times. V gene TRBV7-2 combines with J gene TRBJ2-1; 10 bases are shared with TRBD1. This CDR3 spans 14 amino acids. V was clipped by 4 bases and J by 9 bases; unmatched bases: 6. Germline V gene lookup returns CDR1 SGHTA and CDR2 FQGNSA. The CDR3 DNA follows: TGTGCCAGCAGCTCGGACAGGGGGTCGGTTGAGCAGTTCTTC. It translates to CASSSDRGSVEQFF. Complete variable domain (other parts from reference TRBV7-2 and TRBJ2-1): GAGVSQSPSNKVTEKGKDVELRCDPISGHTALYWYRQSLGQGLEFLIYFQGNSAPDKSGLPSDRFSAERTGGSVSTLTIQRTQQEDSAVYLCASSSDRGSVEQFFGPGTRLTVL.

On this clonotype itself: A much larger clone differs from this one at a single base, so this may be a read error. The chain joins TRBV28 to TRBJ2-3, with a weak D call TRBD2 (5 bases). Germline assignment: CDR1 MDHEN and CDR2 SYDVKM. The V and J ends lost 2 bases and 6 bases respectively, with 21 bases between them. The CDR3 runs to 17 residues. The CDR3 DNA is TGTGCCAGCAGTTTACCGTCGGGGTTAGGGATTTCTGATACGCAGTATTTT. Amino acids: CASSLPSGLGISDTQYF.

CDR3 amino acids: CASRGTTLTNEQFF. CDR3 bases: TGTGCCAGCAGAGGTACGACATTAACCAATGAGCAGTTCTTC. This chain connects TRBV2 to TRBJ2-1; D gene uncertain. This CDR3 spans 14 amino acids. Trimming pared 6 bases from V and 6 bases from J, leaving 15 bases between. The germline CDR1 and CDR2 sequences are SNHLY and FYNNEI.

The genes are TRBV20-1 and TRBJ2-7; the match to TRBD1 covers 8 bases. V lost 5 bases to trimming and J lost 3 bases; unmatched junction nucleotides: 6. The germline V gene has CDR1 DFQATT and CDR2 SNEGSKA (reference sequence). The CDR3 runs to 13 residues. CDR3 nucleotides: TGCAGTGCTCAAAACGGGACAGGCTACGAGCAGTACTTC. Translating it yields CSAQNGTGYEQYF.

This clonotype occurred once. The chain employs TRBV10-3 and TRBJ2-1, with 13 bases fitting TRBD2. This CDR3 contains 15 residues. CDR1 ENHRY and CDR2 SYGVKD come from the germline V gene. V lost 3 bases to trimming and J lost 7 bases; unmatched junction nucleotides: 3. The CDR3: CAISEGLAGVNEQFF. The CDR3 DNA reads TGTGCCATCAGTGAAGGACTAGCGGGAGTTAATGAGCAGTTCTTC.

This clonotype showed up just a few times. The CDR3 DNA sequence: TGCGCCAGCAGCCGGCCGGGACTAGGATTGTACGAGCAGTACTTC. It yields the protein CASSRPGLGLYEQYF. The chain carries TRBV4-1 and TRBJ2-7; 8 bases map to TRBD2. Trimming at V came to 4 bases and at J to 4 bases, leaving 9 bases not matched to a gene. This CDR3 is built from 15 residues. Germline V gene data show CDR1 as MGHRA and CDR2 as YSYEKL.

This sequence joins TRBV28 and TRBJ2-3; 8 nucleotides line up with TRBD2. The CDR3 contains 16 residues. J gave up 1 base and V 5 bases, and 8 bases lay outside the gene matches. Per germline, CDR1 MDHEN and CDR2 SYDVKM. The CDR3 loop is CASSTPATSGTDTQYF. The CDR3, as DNA: TGTGCCAGCAGTACCCCCGCGACTAGCGGCACAGATACGCAGTATTTT.

This clonotype was picked up a small number of times. This rearrangement joins TRBV29-1 to TRBJ2-2; 11 bases agree with TRBD2. Losses at the gene ends were 4 bases for V and 6 bases for J; bases not matched to a gene: 4. There are 14 residues in the CDR3. Germline V gives CDR1 SQVTM, CDR2 ANQGSEA. CDR3 DNA: TGCAGCGTTGGACTAGCGGGACCGTCCGGGGAGCTGTTTTTT. Protein product: CSVGLAGPSGELFF.

This clonotype was counted only a few times. The rearrangement joins TRBV15 to TRBJ2-4; the D gene is possibly TRBD2 (6 bases). CDR1 and CDR2 from the germline V gene are LNHNV and YYDKDF (reference sequence). V lost 2 bases to trimming and J lost 11 bases, with 7 bases between them. CDR3 size: 11 residues. The CDR3 region has the DNA TGTGCCACCAGCAGAAGCGGGTTTCAGTACTTC. The encoded protein is CATSRSGFQYF. The full variable domain, its missing parts supplied by reference TRBV15 and TRBJ2-4, is DAMVIQNPRYQVTQFGKPVTLSCSQTLNHNVMYWYQQKSSQAPKLLFHYYDKDFNNEADTPDNFQSRRPNTSFCFLDIRSPGLGDTAMYLCATSRSGFQYFGAGTRLSVL.

The CDR3 DNA reads as TGCGCCAGCAGCTGGTCGCTAGCAAAGGATACGCAGTATTTT. Protein sequence: CASSWSLAKDTQYF. This chain links TRBV5-1 with TRBJ2-3, with D possibly matching TRBD2 (5 bases). CDR3 length: 14 residues. CDR1 and CDR2 (germline): SGHRS, YFSETQ. V lost 3 bases to trimming and J lost 6 bases, with 14 bases between them. Variable domain in full (rest from reference TRBV5-1 and TRBJ2-3): KAGVTQTPRYLIKTRGQQVTLSCSPISGHRSVSWYQQTPGQGLQFLFEYFSETQRNKGNFPGRFSGRQFSNSRSEMNVSTLELGDSALYLCASSWSLAKDTQYFGPGTRLTVL.

The chain carries TRBV11-2 and TRBJ1-6; tentative D call: TRBD1 (5 bases). This CDR3 contains 15 residues. With 1 base removed from V and 7 bases from J, the gap between germline ends came to 11 bases. CDR1 is SGHAT, CDR2 FQNNGV, per germline. The CDR3 sequence is CASSLVSQGNSPLHF. In DNA form, the CDR3 reads TGTGCCAGCAGCTTAGTTTCCCAGGGAAATTCACCCCTCCACTTT.

As for this clonotype: No conserved phenylalanine or tryptophan ends this CDR3, so it is likely a read error. The rearrangement joins TRBV20-1 to TRBJ1-1; D call uncertain. The germline gives CDR1 DFQATT, CDR2 SNEGSKA (reference sequence). The CDR3 has 13 residues. Between the trimmed V and J ends, which lost 0 bases and 1 base, there was a span of 6 bases. CDR3 bases: TGCAGTGCTAGAGATTCGACGAACACTGAAGCTTTCTTG. Its protein product is CSARDSTNTEAFL.

This clonotype was detected a few times. This chain connects TRBV20-1 to TRBJ2-5; 8 nucleotides line up with TRBD1. CDR1 and CDR2 (germline): DFQATT, SNEGSKA (reference sequence). There are 12 residues in the CDR3. V was pared by 4 bases and J by 5 bases, with 3 bases of the junction left unmatched. This chain's CDR3 is CSATQGDETQYF. The CDR3 region has the DNA TGCAGTGCTACACAGGGGGATGAGACCCAGTACTTC.